The next 10 T cell receptor beta chains were all read from a single sample in a study of shared clonotypes between healthy human individuals. Clones were read by immunoSEQ multiplex PCR, and TCRdb kept only the in-frame ones, dropping some. Of approximately 2.5 million clones listed, 93% are singletons. The sequencing input was naive CD4+ T cells from PBMCs. Subset indicated: CD45RA+ positively selected. The source of these receptors is a man between 18 and 35 years old in good health. Some clones in this sample may be carry-over from other donors' samples.

This chain joins TRBV30 and TRBJ2-2, with a possible D match to TRBD2 (5 bases). The CDR3 extends over 16 amino acids. Looked up from germline, CDR1 is GTSNPN and CDR2 is SVGIG (reference sequence). V lost 5 bases to trimming and J lost 0 bases, with 16 bases between them. The CDR3 is CAWFPLKEANTGELFF. The CDR3 nucleotides read TGTGCCTGGTTTCCCCTAAAGGAGGCGAACACCGGGGAGCTGTTTTTT.

The rearrangement joins TRBV27 to TRBJ1-2; 8 nucleotides match TRBD1. Unmatched junction bases numbered 9, after V lost 2 bases and J lost 7 bases. The germline gives CDR1 MNHEY, CDR2 SMNVEV (reference sequence). This CDR3 contains 15 residues. CDR3 DNA: TGTGCCAGCAGTTTACGGGCAGGGGGCATAAGTGGCTACACCTTC. Encoded protein: CASSLRAGGISGYTF.

The CDR3 region has the DNA TGTGCCAGCAGTTTAAAGGGGGCATTTAGCACAGATACGCAGTATTTT. Translated: CASSLKGAFSTDTQYF. V and J are TRBV27 and TRBJ2-3; the match to TRBD1 covers 7 bases. The V gene's germline CDR1 is MNHEY and CDR2 SMNVEV (reference sequence). This CDR3 is 16 amino acids long. The V segment lost 2 bases and the J segment 0 bases; nucleotides outside the gene matches: 5.

The V gene is TRBV5-4, the J gene TRBJ2-5; possible D gene TRBD2, 5 bases. Trimming shortened V by 4 bases and J by 5 bases, and 18 bases separated the two germline ends. The V gene's germline CDR1 is SGHNT and CDR2 YYREEE (reference sequence). The length of the CDR3 is 15 residues. CDR3 amino acids: CASSPATGVRETQYF. CDR3 DNA: TGTGCCAGCAGCCCCGCAACCGGGGTAAGGGAGACCCAGTACTTC.

This rearrangement joins TRBV19 to TRBJ1-4, with 7 bases that match TRBD1. This CDR3 has 16 residues. CDR1 is LNHDA, CDR2 SQIVND, per germline (reference sequence). V lost 4 bases to trimming and J lost 8 bases; unmatched junction nucleotides: 13. The CDR3: CASSRGQQFGEEKLFF. The DNA of the CDR3 is TGTGCCAGTAGTAGGGGACAGCAGTTCGGAGAGGAAAAACTGTTTTTT.

The rearrangement uses TRBV5-1 and TRBJ2-3; maybe TRBD2 (5 bases). CDR1 is SGHRS and CDR2 is YFSETQ in the germline V gene. Trimming stripped 0 bases from V and 5 bases from J, with 16 bases between. This CDR3 region has 16 residues. The CDR3 loop reads CASSLGAGPGVDTQYF. The CDR3 nucleotides are TGCGCCAGCAGCTTGGGTGCGGGTCCCGGGGTAGATACGCAGTATTTT. Looking up the rest from reference TRBV5-1 and TRBJ2-3 gives the full variable domain: KAGVTQTPRYLIKTRGQQVTLSCSPISGHRSVSWYQQTPGQGLQFLFEYFSETQRNKGNFPGRFSGRQFSNSRSEMNVSTLELGDSALYLCASSLGAGPGVDTQYFGPGTRLTVL.

V usage is TRBV11-1 and J usage is TRBJ2-5, with 9 bases fitting TRBD2. The CDR3 loop spans 14 amino acids. Germline V gene sequence: CDR1 SGHAT, CDR2 FQDESV (reference sequence). Losses at the gene ends were 5 bases for V and 5 bases for J; bases not matched to a gene: 6. CDR3 residues: CASSLSGGGETQYF. DNA of the CDR3: TGTGCCAGCAGCCTTAGCGGGGGTGGGGAGACCCAGTACTTC.

On this clone: The sample holds other DNA sequences that translate to the same CDR3. The rearrangement joins TRBV7-9 to TRBJ2-5, with D unclear. This CDR3 has 12 residues. Germline values: CDR1 SEHNR, CDR2 FQNEAQ (reference sequence). V shed 5 bases and J shed 1 base, with 5 bases lying between them. In DNA form, the CDR3 reads TGTGCCAGCAGCAGAAGCCAAGAGACCCAGTACTTC. Amino acids: CASSRSQETQYF.

Concerning this clone itself: Other DNA sequences in this sample translate to the same CDR3. The chain has TRBV5-1 and TRBJ2-7; 7 bases are shared with TRBD1. This CDR3 comprises 14 residues. V shed 0 bases and J 4 bases; nucleotides not matched to a gene: 4. Per the germline V gene, CDR1 is SGHRS and CDR2 is YFSETQ. The CDR3 reads CASSLEGTAYEQYF. DNA for the CDR3: TGCGCCAGCAGCTTGGAGGGGACAGCATACGAGCAGTACTTC. Filled out from reference TRBV5-1 and TRBJ2-7, the complete variable domain reads KAGVTQTPRYLIKTRGQQVTLSCSPISGHRSVSWYQQTPGQGLQFLFEYFSETQRNKGNFPGRFSGRQFSNSRSEMNVSTLELGDSALYLCASSLEGTAYEQYFGPGTRLTVT.

This chain connects TRBV29-1 to TRBJ2-5; 8 bases line up with TRBD1. The V and J ends lost 7 bases and 4 bases, in that order; junction bases with no gene match: 2. Germline lookup yields CDR1 SQVTM and CDR2 ANQGSEA. The CDR3 runs 11 residues. In DNA, the CDR3 is TGCAGCGGGGGGACAGGAGAGACCCAGTACTTC. Translation: CSGGTGETQYF.